This T cell receptor beta chain came from a study of technical replicates of blood from a handful of donors. CDR1 and CDR2 (germline): MNHEY, SMNVEV (reference sequence). The length of the CDR3 is 14 residues. Trimming pared 2 bases from V and 7 bases from J, leaving 12 bases between. The method was immunoSEQ multiplex PCR; TCRdb's version includes in-frame clones alone and lacks a portion of them. The sample contains some 78,000 clones, approximately 95% of which appear only once. The sequence was obtained from a human donor in good health. The V call is TRBV27, the J call TRBJ1-5, with TRBD1 as a possible D gene (5 bases). Sequences were obtained from T cells isolated from PBMCs. CDR3 in amino acids: CASSLTGWEQPQHF. The DNA of the CDR3 is TGTGCCAGCAGTTTAACAGGTTGGGAACAGCCCCAGCATTTT.